This T cell receptor (beta chain) comes out of a study of cytomegalovirus exposure and HLA in healthy donors. Study-level findings and limits: It was assumed in the presence/absence analyses that sequencing depth was roughly uniform across donors. A missense variant in DCLRE1C was later tied to TCR beta V- and J-gene trimming. TCR beta sequences reportedly predicted most subjects' HLA-A and HLA-B alleles accurately.

With regard to this clone: Antigen unknown.

Use of 60 Vbeta and 13 Jbeta primers characterized the PCR. Clones were read by immunoSEQ multiplex PCR, and TCRdb kept only the in-frame ones, dropping some. The data show roughly 160,000 clones, 80% to 85% seen once. The specimen was PBMCs. The TCR originated in a male donor in good health and CMV-seronegative.

The CDR3 loop is CASSQGGLNQPQHF. The CDR3 region has the DNA TGCGCCAGCAGCCAAGGAGGACTCAATCAGCCCCAGCATTTT. The rearrangement links TRBV4-1 to TRBJ1-5; no definite D call. The V and J ends lost 1 base and 3 bases respectively, with 7 bases between them. Germline V gene data show CDR1 as MGHRA and CDR2 as YSYEKL. CDR3 length: 14 amino acids.